The present TCR beta chain was sequenced within a study of regulatory T cells in long-lasting Graves disease (dated by TCRdb to about 2021). Broadly, across the study: In the newly diagnosed Graves' disease group, patients had been taking antithyroid drugs for less than 3 months. Patients with persistent Graves' disease were compared with patients with newly diagnosed Graves' disease using TCR sequencing and RNA sequencing of peripheral blood. The study was conducted in China and was registered as a clinical trial. A total of some 33 samples were covered by TCR sequencing, comprising approximately 13 persistent and approximately 20 newly diagnosed Graves' disease patients. Broad study findings and their caveats: Lower TCR Shannon entropy and fewer highly expanded clones were observed in persistent Graves' disease patients than in newly diagnosed patients, which suggested clonal expansion. Preferential use of TRBV28, TRBJ1-2 and TRBJ2-5 was observed in persistent disease, whereas TRBV20-1 and TRBJ2-1 were favored in newly diagnosed disease. Sequencing and analysis were restricted to the TCR beta chain. More public clonotypes were shared among persistent patients (approximately 3,000) than among newly diagnosed patients (approximately 930). The small sample size was acknowledged by the authors as a limitation that may reduce accuracy. Only peripheral blood was studied, because thyroid tissue, the primary lesion, was inaccessible.

The sample holds many counts of this clonotype. Its cognate antigen has yet to be identified. No base qualities exist here, and no much larger clone lies one base off it. The time point label, as the study defines it: newly diagnosed GD, antithyroid drugs for less than 3 months. For both TCR sequencing and RNA sequencing, RNA was extracted from PBMCs in TRIzol. The diagnosis of Graves' disease followed American Thyroid Association guidelines. Patients for the study were recruited at an endocrinology department in Xi'an, China. Each patient gave about 9.1 milliliters of peripheral blood, collected in an EDTA anticoagulant tube. Ficoll Paque Plus density gradient separation was used to isolate PBMCs, and no additional T cell sorting was done. An Agilent 2100 Bioanalyzer and agarose gel were used to check RNA quality, and a NanoDrop 2000 was used to measure RNA concentration. The library was prepared using multiplex PCR. Instrument on record: Illumina HiSeq 4000. To build TCR beta libraries, CDR3 regions were amplified by Arm-PCR using iRepertoire HTBI primers. Gel purification was performed on PCR products prior to sequencing. Per the authors' processing: Across samples, fewer than 70 TRBV and 15 or so TRBJ segments were identified and used for gene usage analysis of CDR3 amino acid clonotypes. Filtered high-quality paired reads were merged into contigs using COPE and FqMerger. Contigs were aligned with BLAST to IMGT TRBV, TRBD and TRBJ reference genes, and CDR3 was defined per IMGT. Highly expanded clones were defined as clonotypes with a frequency above 0.1%. Shannon entropy served as the measure of repertoire diversity, while the Gini coefficient captured V-J evenness. A clonotype was considered public if more than one individual shared it. The public reads were reprocessed in TCRdb via fastp at Q25 and MiXCR, keeping in-frame beta chains. Merged by CDR3 protein, the rows form single entries marked with the most common genes and DNA. Clone size and V and J calls follow TCRdb, not the original study. The sample contains some 500,000 distinct CDR3 sequences, about 13% of them found a single time. The top ten hold under 10% of the sample.

V has 5 bases trimmed and J has 5 bases trimmed; junction bases matching no gene number 2. The CDR1 and CDR2 encoded by the germline V gene are LGHNT and FRNRAP. Including cysteine and phenylalanine, the CDR3 has 14 amino acids. The read is trimmed to its CDR3 DNA, 42 bases read in frame from base 1. These same data were also listed under a study on T cells in Graves' hyperthyroidism and ophthalmopathy. As the second study states: Stable Graves' hyperthyroidism was defined as the absence of progression to ophthalmopathy over 18 months of follow-up. Hyperthyroidism patients were newly diagnosed, had a disease duration of under 2 months, and were aged 18 to 65 years. Exclusion was applied to patients with uncontrolled infections, other autoimmune diseases, pregnancy or lactation. Diagnoses were based on clinical symptoms, serum thyroxine and TRAb, thyroid ultrasound and orbital computed tomography. A first-round RT-PCR of the TCR CDR3 used the HTBI primer set with the Qiagen OneStep RT-PCR kit. Blood samples also contained most of the expanded thyroid clonotypes (frequency above 0.001), which suggests that blood repertoires may reflect thyroid immune responses. In cross-validation, a model built on a 13 V-J signature told ophthalmopathy apart from stable hyperthyroidism with 87.88% sensitivity and 81% to 82% specificity, and in testing the same model reached 80%/75%. During validation, the model predicted progression to ophthalmopathy a median of about 6.3 months ahead of onset, with around 71% sensitivity and roughly 75% specificity. A discovery cohort of about a hundred patients, 43 with Graves' ophthalmopathy and under 60 with stable Graves' hyperthyroidism, was used to find distinguishing TCR V-J signatures. Whether ophthalmopathy could be predicted prospectively was tested in an independent validation cohort made up of roughly 19 hyperthyroidism patients plus 17 patients who later progressed to ophthalmopathy. The roughly 90 discovery patients were divided at random into training and test sets in a 7:3 ratio. The study also compared thyroid tissue and blood T-cell repertoires from more than 5 Graves' hyperthyroidism patients. Following sampling, methimazole starting at 30 mg daily was given to hyperthyroidism patients, and high-dose intravenous methylprednisolone was given to ophthalmopathy patients. A second multiplex PCR round built the libraries, followed by size selection and purification. Libraries were sequenced paired-end with 100 bp reads on an Illumina HiSeq2000. Raw data were processed with SOAPnuke, discarding reads with adapters, uncalled bases, mean Phred below 15, or no exact constant-primer or identifier match. High-quality paired reads were merged using COPE v1.2.5, and each unique nucleotide sequence was defined as a clonotype. MiTCR v1.1 was used to align the clonotypes against IMGT TRBV, TRBD and TRBJ reference segments. The analysis was restricted to V-J combinations with a frequency above 0.0001, which together covered 99% to 99.2% of the repertoires. A TCS score was defined as the ratio between F50 (clonal expansion) and ExV (chaos), using BLOSUM62-based TCRdist between CDR3 peptides within each V-J. Welch's t-statistics and random forest reduced fewer than 600 V-J features to around 14, which were used in a naive Bayes classifier (R e1071). No statistical method was used to fix the sample size in advance, and group allocation was not hidden from the investigators. TCR Vbeta CDR3 sequencing of fewer than 150 peripheral blood samples (over 40 ophthalmopathy, 75 hyperthyroidism and roughly 17 progressor patients) is reported in the paper.

Source: peripheral blood mononuclear cells (PBMCs), taken at new diagnosis, from a patient treated with antithyroid drugs. The chain is assembled from TRBV12-5 and TRBJ2-1, with 11 bases matching TRBD1. The clonotype comes from a man aged 25-45 years with Graves disease. Donor details come from another sample of the same person, matched by shared clones. Read as DNA, the sequence is TGTGCTAGTGGTACGGGACAGGGGGACAATGAGCAGTTCTTC. This codes for CASGTGQGDNEQFF.